These 21 T cell receptor beta chains were sequenced from one sample in a study of CD8 T cells in ankylosing spondylitis. Study-wide results and limits: In ankylosing spondylitis blood, a motif of 7 to 9 highly homologous TCR beta variants appeared characteristic.

TCRdb re-analysed the 5' RACE reads in MiXCR, keeping a single row per CDR3 protein. The data show approximately 520,000 distinct CDR3 sequences, about 5.4% seen once. Which antigens these TCRs recognize remains unknown. Specimen: blood, either unsorted or a sorted T cell fraction (not recorded which). Receptors originate from a male donor with ankylosing spondylitis.

V and J are TRBV7-2 and TRBJ1-1; perhaps TRBD1 as D (5 bases). CDR3 length: 13 amino acids. Trimming cost V 1 base and J 9 bases, with 12 bases left between them. Germline-derived CDR1 and CDR2 are SGHTA and FQGNSA. This CDR3 is CASSLGGTIKAFF. The CDR3 DNA sequence: TGTGCCAGCAGCTTAGGGGGCACAATAAAAGCTTTCTTT. Based on the CDR3 plus reference TRBV7-2 and TRBJ1-1, the full variable domain is GAGVSQSPSNKVTEKGKDVELRCDPISGHTALYWYRQSLGQGLEFLIYFQGNSAPDKSGLPSDRFSAERTGGSVSTLTIQRTQQEDSAVYLCASSLGGTIKAFFGQGTRLTVV.

This clonotype was picked up many times. The V gene is TRBV4-3, the J gene TRBJ1-5; D is ambiguous. The germline CDR1 and CDR2 sequences are LGHNA and YSLEER. CDR3 length equals 17 residues. V lost 4 bases and J lost 7, with 23 bases in between. DNA of the CDR3: TGCGCCAGCAGCCTCCTGTACCAAGATCGGAATGGCCAGCCCCAGCATTTT. Residues: CASSLLYQDRNGQPQHF.

This clonotype has at least ten counts. The rearrangement links TRBV20-1 to TRBJ2-1; weak D call: TRBD2 (5 bases). The CDR3 has 13 amino acids. The V and J ends lost 1 base and 8 bases respectively, with 12 bases between them. Germline values: CDR1 DFQATT, CDR2 SNEGSKA (reference sequence). DNA for the CDR3: TGCAGTGCTAGAGGGCGGGTCCGAGATGAGCAGTTCTTC. Protein: CSARGRVRDEQFF.

This clonotype was seen repeatedly, ten times or more. The chain combines TRBV9 with TRBJ2-3; 14 bases line up with TRBD2. The CDR3 sequence is 17 residues long. CDR1 SGDLS and CDR2 YYNGEE come from the germline V gene. The J segment lost 3 bases and the V segment lost 0 bases, leaving 3 bases of the junction unmatched. CDR3: CASSVAGTSGSTDTQYF. The CDR3 DNA follows: TGTGCCAGCAGCGTAGCCGGGACTAGCGGGAGTACAGATACGCAGTATTTT.

In this sample, this clonotype turned up many times. The rearrangement uses TRBV7-2 and TRBJ2-5; 7 nucleotides align to TRBD2. The length of the CDR3 is 17 residues. Losses at the gene ends were 0 bases for V and 7 bases for J; bases not matched to a gene: 14. CDR1 SGHTA and CDR2 FQGNSA come from the germline V gene. The CDR3 loop reads CASSLAGTGGSLRTQYF. DNA for the CDR3: TGTGCCAGCAGCTTAGCGGGGACGGGCGGGAGTTTACGGACCCAGTACTTC. Full variable domain (remainder filled in from reference TRBV7-2 and TRBJ2-5): GAGVSQSPSNKVTEKGKDVELRCDPISGHTALYWYRQSLGQGLEFLIYFQGNSAPDKSGLPSDRFSAERTGGSVSTLTIQRTQQEDSAVYLCASSLAGTGGSLRTQYFGPGTRLLVL.

This sequence joins TRBV28 and TRBJ2-1, with D possibly being TRBD1 or TRBD2 (5 bases each). Germline V CDR1 and CDR2: MDHEN, SYDVKM. This CDR3 is 14 amino acids long. V dropped 5 bases and J dropped 5 bases, with 13 bases sitting between them. The CDR3: CASSMTGANNEQFF. The CDR3 coding sequence is TGTGCCAGCAGTATGACCGGGGCCAACAATGAGCAGTTCTTC.

This clonotype was counted at least ten times. J is TRBJ2-1 and V is TRBV6-5; TRBD2 is a possible D gene (5 bases). Germline V gene data show CDR1 as MNHEY and CDR2 as SVGAGI. V lost 4 bases and J lost 7, with 23 bases in between. CDR3 length: 17 residues. CDR3 nucleotides: TGTGCCAGCAGTTCCCAAGCCGGACGCCGAGGCGGGAATGAGCAGTTCTTC. Translating gives CASSSQAGRRGGNEQFF.

V gene TRBV18 combines with J gene TRBJ2-1; possibly TRBD1 or TRBD2 for D (5 bases each). The CDR3 covers 16 residues. Germline values: CDR1 KGHSH, CDR2 LQKENI. The germline V and J ends were trimmed by 2 bases and 0 bases, with 11 bases remaining between them. The DNA for the CDR3 is TGTGCCAGCTCACCAGAGGGACGTAGCTCCTACAATGAGCAGTTCTTC. As protein: CASSPEGRSSYNEQFF.

Notes on this clonotype: A clone one base away is much larger, so this may be a read error. The V gene is TRBV6-2 or TRBV6-3, the J gene TRBJ1-6, with TRBD1 matching over 7 bases. CDR3 length equals 16 residues. CDR1 and CDR2 (germline): MNHEY, SVGEGT. This chain's CDR3 is CASSYSRTGPFQPYEF. Written as DNA, the CDR3 is TGTGCCAGCAGTTACTCGAGGACAGGCCCCTTCCAGCCCTACGAATTT.

The chain employs TRBV20-1 and TRBJ2-7; 7 bases are shared with TRBD2. Germline CDR1 reads DFQATT; CDR2 reads SNEGSKA (reference sequence). This CDR3 contains 12 residues. The CDR3 loop is CRAGEVIYEQYF. CDR3 coding DNA: TGCAGGGCGGGGGAGGTCATCTACGAGCAGTACTTC.

This clonotype was recorded at least ten times. The rearrangement joins TRBV6-1 to TRBJ1-6; D unresolved. V was trimmed by 6 bases and J by 7 bases, leaving 10 bases between them. Looked up from germline, CDR1 is MNHNS and CDR2 is SASEGT. The CDR3 is made up of 13 amino acids. The CDR3 reads CASSRETNSPLHF. In DNA form, the CDR3 reads TGTGCCAGCAGCCGCGAGACCAATTCACCCCTCCACTTT.

This clonotype was detected many times. In DNA form, the CDR3 reads TGTGCCAGCAGTTTGCGCCTCACTGAAGCTTTCTTT. Its translation: CASSLRLTEAFF. This chain links TRBV12-3 or TRBV12-4 with TRBJ1-1; D remains unclear. Trimming shortened V by 3 bases and J by 4 bases, and 6 bases separated the two germline ends. This CDR3 has 12 amino acids.

This clonotype was seen many times. V usage is TRBV5-6 and J usage is TRBJ2-7; 14 bases agree with TRBD2. The CDR3 contains 17 residues. V lost 3 bases, J lost 1 base, and 6 bases stayed unmatched. Germline V CDR1 and CDR2: SGHDT, YYEEEE. The CDR3 loop is CASSSGLAGGRSYEQYF. In DNA form, the CDR3 reads TGTGCCAGCAGCTCAGGACTAGCGGGGGGTCGGTCCTACGAGCAGTACTTC.

This clonotype was seen a few times. J is TRBJ1-1 and V is TRBV20-1, with TRBD1 identical over 7 bases. Germline trimming cut 4 bases from V and 8 bases from J; bases unmatched to any gene: 19. Germline loops: CDR1 DFQATT, CDR2 SNEGSKA (reference sequence). This CDR3 is 16 amino acids long. The CDR3 region has the DNA TGCAGTGCTACGTTTGGACAGGCGGACAGGTTGGGAGAAGCTTTCTTT. Its protein product is CSATFGQADRLGEAFF.

There are many counts of this clonotype. This chain joins TRBV5-1 and TRBJ2-1; D unresolved. This CDR3 region has 16 residues. Deletions cut 4 bases from V and 0 bases from J, with 14 bases between. Per germline, CDR1 SGHRS and CDR2 YFSETQ. CDR3 DNA: TGCGCCAGCAGCCCCTGGACGGTGAGCTCCTACAATGAGCAGTTCTTC. This sequence encodes CASSPWTVSSYNEQFF.

The rearrangement uses TRBV10-2 and TRBJ2-7; no clear D. V was shortened by 8 bases and J by 3 bases, with 17 bases between the two germline ends. CDR1 and CDR2 from the germline V gene are WSHSY and SAAADI. This CDR3 has 14 residues. The DNA for the CDR3 is TGCGCCAGCGGAGCGTGGGTCAGAAACTACGAGCAGTACTTC. Translated, it gives CASGAWVRNYEQYF.

Many counts were recorded for this clonotype. This chain uses TRBV11-2 with TRBJ1-6; 7 nucleotides align to TRBD1. J gave up 8 bases and V 4 bases, and 5 bases lay outside the gene matches. The CDR3 spans 14 residues. Per the germline V gene, CDR1 is SGHAT and CDR2 is FQNNGV. The CDR3: CASSSDRVYSPLHF. DNA of the CDR3: TGTGCCAGCAGCTCCGACAGGGTCTATTCACCCCTCCACTTT.

In this sample, this clonotype turned up many times. The chain has TRBV20-1 and TRBJ1-5; no definite D call. The ends were cut back, 5 bases at V and 3 bases at J, with 8 bases in the middle. Germline V gene sequence: CDR1 DFQATT, CDR2 SNEGSKA (reference sequence). This CDR3 has 12 amino acids. The CDR3: CSAGRTNQPQHF. The DNA for the CDR3 is TGCAGTGCTGGTCGAACCAATCAGCCCCAGCATTTT.

This clonotype was seen ten or more times. CDR3 protein: CAPRGPTYEQYF. CDR3 in DNA: TGCGCACCCCGGGGCCCCACCTACGAGCAGTACTTC. This chain uses TRBV20-1 with TRBJ2-7, with D perhaps being TRBD1 or TRBD2 (5 bases each). Germline lookup yields CDR1 DFQATT and CDR2 SNEGSKA (reference sequence). The CDR3 sequence is 12 residues long.

A few counts support this clonotype. Here the CDR3 DNA reads TGTGCCACCAGCAGAGAGGAGTCAGTTGCTAATGAAAAACTGTTTTTT. It translates to CATSREESVANEKLFF. The chain employs TRBV15 and TRBJ1-4; D is ambiguous. The germline V gene has CDR1 LNHNV and CDR2 YYDKDF (reference sequence). The germline V and J ends were trimmed by 0 bases and 3 bases, with 11 bases remaining between them. The CDR3 runs to 16 residues.

The table lists this clonotype with many counts. The chain links TRBV6-1 to TRBJ2-5; 11 bases are a match to TRBD1. This CDR3 contains 13 residues. The V and J ends lost 6 bases and 4 bases, in that order; junction bases with no gene match: 1. Per the germline V gene, CDR1 is MNHNS and CDR2 is SASEGT. The DNA of the CDR3 is TGTGCCAGCAGGGACAGGGGGCTAGAGACCCAGTACTTC. Translated: CASRDRGLETQYF.